This TCR beta chain derives from a study of T cells in Graves' hyperthyroidism and ophthalmopathy. RNA transcripts served as the template for amplifying TCR beta CDR3 regions. TCR CDR3 underwent first-round RT-PCR with the HTBI primer set. In TCRdb, the multiplex PCR reads were re-called with MiXCR into one record per CDR3 protein. This table holds hundreds of thousands of distinct CDR3 sequences, about 15% found once. Germline V gene sequence: CDR1 MNHNS, CDR2 SASEGT. This CDR3 has 12 amino acids. Patients showing uncontrolled infection, other autoimmune disease, pregnancy or lactation were ineligible. This clonotype was seen only a few times. Mismatch with germline at one junction end may stem from a read error.

Sequenced input: blood. The rearrangement uses TRBV6-1 and TRBJ2-1; D unclear. This TCR derives from a man aged 18 to 35 with Graves' ophthalmopathy. CDR3 sequence reads: CASSEGPNEQFF. CDR3 DNA sequence: TGTGCCAGCAGCGAAGGGCCGAATGAGCAGTTCTTC.